The 24 T cell receptor beta chains in this list originate from one sample, sequenced in a study of shared clonotypes between healthy human individuals. Naive-designated CD8 cells lacked CD45RO, were positively enriched for CCR7, and omitted terminally differentiated effector memory CD45RA+ cells. This table comes from immunoSEQ multiplex PCR, and its TCRdb copy is limited to in-frame clones, with some not included. This table holds about 2.2 million clones, 85% to 95% found once. Sequenced input: naive CD8+ T cells from PBMCs. Receptor source: a man younger than 35 in good health. Some clones in this sample may be carry-over from other donors' samples.

This clone has just a few counts. This chain joins TRBV7-9 and TRBJ1-2, with D possibly TRBD1 on 6 matching bases. Germline loops: CDR1 SEHNR, CDR2 FQNEAQ (reference sequence). This CDR3 is 13 amino acids long. The ends were cut back, 3 bases at V and 8 bases at J, with 13 bases in the middle. The CDR3 DNA is TGTGCCAGCAGCTTCCCGACAGGTCCAGGCTACACCTTC. This sequence encodes CASSFPTGPGYTF. Together with reference TRBV7-9 and TRBJ1-2, the CDR3 gives the full variable domain: DTGVSQNPRHKITKRGQNVTFRCDPISEHNRLYWYRQTLGQGPEFLTYFQNEAQLEKSRLLSDRFSAERPKGSFSTLEIQRTEQGDSAMYLCASSFPTGPGYTFGSGTRLTVV.

The count of this clone is one. The chain links TRBV9 to TRBJ2-3; maybe TRBD2 (5 bases). The CDR3 contains 16 residues. V gave up 0 bases and J gave up 2 bases, with 13 bases separating them. From germline, CDR1 is SGDLS and CDR2 YYNGEE. CDR3: CASSVEHGLYTDTQYF. The CDR3 DNA reads TGTGCCAGCAGCGTAGAACACGGACTTTACACAGATACGCAGTATTTT.

The rearrangement uses TRBV7-9 and TRBJ1-2; weak D call: TRBD1 (5 bases). Germline V gives CDR1 SEHNR, CDR2 FQNEAQ (reference sequence). Trimming took off 1 base at V and 6 bases at J, with 21 bases between the two ends. The CDR3 extends over 17 amino acids. The CDR3 is CASSLGGGTFFLNGYTF. The CDR3 bases are TGTGCCAGCAGCTTAGGGGGCGGGACCTTTTTTTTAAATGGCTACACCTTC.

The chain employs TRBV2 and TRBJ1-2; TRBD1 is a possible D gene (6 bases). Looked up from germline, CDR1 is SNHLY and CDR2 is FYNNEI. This CDR3 spans 15 amino acids. Trimming stripped 9 bases from V and 0 bases from J, with 17 bases between. CDR3 residues: CARTGYSEANYGYTF. CDR3 bases: TGTGCCAGAACAGGGTACAGCGAGGCTAACTATGGCTACACCTTC.

This clone is a singleton in its sample. The genes are TRBV4-1 and TRBJ2-7; TRBD1 or TRBD2 may be the D gene (5 bases each). Germline-derived CDR1 and CDR2 are MGHRA and YSYEKL. The CDR3 length is 14 residues. V was cut by 4 bases and J by 7 bases, with 17 bases left in between. The CDR3 DNA sequence: TGCGCCAGCAGCCCAGCCCCGGGGCAGAGGGAGCAGTACTTC. This translates into CASSPAPGQREQYF.

V and J are TRBV10-3 and TRBJ1-1, with TRBD1 matching over 7 bases. V gave up 5 bases and J gave up 1 base; unmatched junction bases: 4. Germline V gene lookup returns CDR1 ENHRY and CDR2 SYGVKD. This CDR3 is built from 14 residues. CDR3 residues: CAISPGQSNTEAFF. The CDR3 DNA reads as TGTGCCATCAGTCCGGGACAGTCGAACACTGAAGCTTTCTTT.

As to this clone: Other DNA variants within this sample encode the same CDR3. The chain is built from TRBV27 and TRBJ2-7, with unresolved D. The CDR3 extends over 13 amino acids. Between the trimmed V and J ends, which lost 6 bases and 0 bases, there was a span of 9 bases. The germline V gene has CDR1 MNHEY and CDR2 SMNVEV (reference sequence). CDR3 in DNA: TGTGCCAGCAGCCTCGGCACCTCCTACGAGCAGTACTTC. This codes for CASSLGTSYEQYF.

The chain combines TRBV29-1 with TRBJ2-1, with 9 bases aligning to TRBD2. The CDR3 loop spans 14 amino acids. J lost 10 bases, V lost 4 bases, and 11 bases had no gene match. Germline lookup yields CDR1 SQVTM and CDR2 ANQGSEA. CDR3 nucleotide sequence: TGCAGCGTTGGCGGGACTAGCAGCTATAGCGAGCAGTTCTTC. It encodes CSVGGTSSYSEQFF.

The rearrangement links TRBV21-1 to TRBJ2-7; the DNA was not used to check the table's D call, TRBD2. TRBV21-1 is designated a pseudogene. The CDR3 length is 15 residues. CDR3 residues: CASSSQAGGPYEQYF. The CDR3 coding sequence is TGTGCCAGCAGCTCCCAAGCGGGAGGGCCTTACGAGCAGTACTTC.

Of note for this clone: In the same sample, other DNA sequences code for this CDR3. The chain is built from TRBV19 and TRBJ2-1, with 14 bases identical to TRBD2. Germline values: CDR1 LNHDA, CDR2 SQIVND (reference sequence). The CDR3 totals 15 residues. Trimming removed 5 bases from V and 6 bases from J; junction bases left unmatched: 3. This CDR3 is CASSVGLAGGNEQFF. CDR3 sequence (DNA): TGTGCCAGTAGTGTAGGACTAGCGGGAGGCAATGAGCAGTTCTTC.

The V call is TRBV6-5, the J call TRBJ2-7; tentatively, D is TRBD1 (6 bases). This CDR3 spans 14 amino acids. The ends were cut back, 4 bases at V and 6 bases at J, with 16 bases in the middle. Germline-derived CDR1 and CDR2 are MNHEY and SVGAGI. This CDR3 is CASSLIGQRAEQYF. DNA of the CDR3: TGTGCCAGCAGTTTAATCGGACAGCGTGCCGAGCAGTACTTC.

This clone was picked up a small number of times. The chain carries TRBV29-1 and TRBJ2-7; D is uncertain. The V gene lost 6 bases and the J gene lost 2 bases, with 17 bases spanning the gap. Germline CDR1 and CDR2: SQVTM and ANQGSEA. This CDR3 region has 14 residues. The CDR3 reads CSVGSGSPTYEQYF. As DNA, the CDR3 is TGCAGCGTGGGCTCCGGTAGCCCAACCTACGAGCAGTACTTC.

The rearrangement uses TRBV29-1 and TRBJ2-1; TRBD2 is a possible D gene (6 bases). In germline, CDR1 is SQVTM, CDR2 ANQGSEA. The V and J ends lost 0 bases and 3 bases respectively, with 15 bases between them. The CDR3 extends over 16 amino acids. The CDR3 region has the DNA TGCAGCGTTGAAGATTCGGAGGGAGTTTACTACAATGAGCAGTTCTTC. Encoded protein: CSVEDSEGVYYNEQFF.

The chain has TRBV11-2 and TRBJ2-2; 13 bases fit TRBD2. Trimming at V came to 5 bases and at J to 6 bases, leaving 15 bases not matched to a gene. This CDR3 contains 19 residues. Germline CDR1 is SGHAT and CDR2 is FQNNGV. The CDR3 protein is CASSTIRELAGGPAGELFF. The CDR3 DNA sequence: TGTGCCAGCAGCACTATACGAGAACTAGCGGGAGGGCCAGCCGGGGAGCTGTTTTTT.

The chain uses TRBV21-1 and TRBJ2-6; TRBD2 is the table's D call, not checked against the DNA. TRBV21-1 counts as a pseudogene. The CDR3 is 17 amino acids. For the CDR3, the DNA is TGTGCCAGCACCCACGTCGTTCGGGACTCTGGGGCCAACGTCCTGACTTTC. Encoded protein: CASTHVVRDSGANVLTF.

The CDR3 DNA reads as TGTGCCAGCAGTGACTCCCGGGCCAATCAGCCCCAGCATTTT. It yields the protein CASSDSRANQPQHF. The chain uses TRBV6-4 and TRBJ1-5; D unclear. Deletions cut 0 bases from V and 3 bases from J, with 6 bases between. CDR3 size: 14 residues. Germline-derived CDR1 and CDR2 are MRHNA and SNTAGT.

The chain carries TRBV5-4 and TRBJ2-2; D not resolved. V was shortened by 3 bases and J by 7 bases, with 4 bases between the two germline ends. The CDR3 runs 11 residues. Germline V gene data show CDR1 as SGHNT and CDR2 as YYREEE (reference sequence). The CDR3, as DNA: TGTGCCAGCAGCTACAGCGGGGAGCTGTTTTTT. Amino acids: CASSYSGELFF.

The table lists this clone with a few counts. The rearrangement joins TRBV19 to TRBJ1-1; D gene uncertain. The CDR3 runs 13 residues. Germline V gives CDR1 LNHDA, CDR2 SQIVND (reference sequence). Trimming took 10 bases from V and 0 from J, leaving 12 bases between them. The CDR3 region has the DNA TGTGCCAACAACAGATTTTTGAACACTGAAGCTTTCTTT. Residues: CANNRFLNTEAFF.

The genes are TRBV30 and TRBJ2-6; D is unresolved. Between the trimmed V and J ends, which lost 3 bases and 5 bases, there was a span of 17 bases. This CDR3 spans 16 amino acids. Germline V CDR1 and CDR2: GTSNPN, SVGIG (reference sequence). The CDR3 DNA follows: TGTGCCTGGAGCCGACCTGGGTCTTTTAGGGCCAACGTCCTGACTTTC. Translated: CAWSRPGSFRANVLTF.

This clone showed up just a few times. The V and J genes are TRBV19 and TRBJ1-1; D unresolved. This CDR3 has 15 amino acids. Germline CDR1 is LNHDA and CDR2 is SQIVND (reference sequence). V lost 3 bases and J lost 0, with 11 bases in between. The CDR3 bases are TGTGCCAGTAGTATGGCGCTGTTCATGAACACTGAAGCTTTCTTT. It is translated as CASSMALFMNTEAFF.

The chain recombines TRBV28 with TRBJ2-3; 11 bases line up with TRBD2. V trimming: 3 bases; J trimming: 4 bases; junction bases outside the gene matches: 15. The length of the CDR3 is 19 residues. Germline CDR1 and CDR2: MDHEN and SYDVKM. CDR3 loop: CASSLLLAGEGRDADTQYF. The CDR3 bases are TGTGCCAGCAGTTTGTTACTAGCGGGAGAAGGAAGGGACGCAGATACGCAGTATTTT.

This clone came up a few times. The sample carries other DNA sequences with the same CDR3. V and J are TRBV7-9 and TRBJ1-5, with 10 positions matching TRBD1. The junction had 4 bases not matched to a gene; V was cut back by 4 bases and J by 7 bases. Germline CDR1 reads SEHNR; CDR2 reads FQNEAQ (reference sequence). The CDR3 covers 14 residues. The CDR3 nucleotides are TGTGCCAGCAGCTCTGGACAGGGGGACCAGCCCCAGCATTTT. Its protein is CASSSGQGDQPQHF. The full variable domain, with the rest looked up from reference TRBV7-9 and TRBJ1-5, is DTGVSQNPRHKITKRGQNVTFRCDPISEHNRLYWYRQTLGQGPEFLTYFQNEAQLEKSRLLSDRFSAERPKGSFSTLEIQRTEQGDSAMYLCASSSGQGDQPQHFGDGTRLSIL.

This rearrangement joins TRBV13 to TRBJ2-7, with 8 bases aligning to TRBD1. The length of the CDR3 is 12 residues. Trimming removed 5 bases from V and 6 bases from J; junction bases left unmatched: 3. Per the germline V gene, CDR1 is PRHDT and CDR2 is FYEKMQ (reference sequence). The CDR3 nucleotides read TGTGCCAGCAGCCCGACAGGGGCCGAGCAGTACTTC. Its translation is CASSPTGAEQYF.

The CDR3 DNA reads TGTGCCAGCAGAGGGCCGGCCGACTATGGCTACACCTTC. This sequence encodes CASRGPADYGYTF. J is TRBJ1-2 and V is TRBV9, with D unresolved. Germline V gives CDR1 SGDLS, CDR2 YYNGEE. V was trimmed by 5 bases and J by 3 bases, leaving 11 bases between them. The CDR3 runs to 13 residues.